This T cell receptor (beta chain) was documented in a study of blood T cell repertoires in COVID-19. Study background: The study drew acute and convalescent COVID-19 samples from the United States, Italy and Spain.

The CDR3 loop spans 11 amino acids. V shed 5 bases and J shed 3 bases, with 3 bases lying between them. The repertoire was sequenced with immunoSEQ multiplex PCR; TCRdb's copy has only in-frame clones and lacks some. The sample contains approximately 99,000 clones, roughly 84% of which appear only once. The chain carries TRBV12-3 or TRBV12-4 and TRBJ2-3; D not certain. This sequence was found in a man aged 65 to 85 with active or convalescent COVID-19. What was sequenced was peripheral blood. The CDR3 reads CASSLTDTQYF. The CDR3 nucleotides read TGTGCCAGCAGTCTGACAGATACGCAGTATTTT.